Shown below are 2 T cell receptor beta chains from a single sample sequenced in a study of blood T cell repertoires in COVID-19. The data were produced by immunoSEQ multiplex PCR, yet TCRdb's version contains in-frame clones alone and is incomplete. The repertoire consists of some 200,000 clones, with approximately 82% occurring once and the leading ten covering 13%. Sample: peripheral blood. These TCRs come from a human donor in a cohort sampled during active COVID-19.

This clone was detected once. This sequence joins TRBV7-9 and TRBJ1-1; weak D call: TRBD1 (6 bases). The CDR3 consists of 15 residues. Trimming pared 4 bases from V and 8 bases from J, leaving 20 bases between. Germline CDR1 is SEHNR and CDR2 is FQNEAQ (reference sequence). In DNA form, the CDR3 reads TGTGCCAGCAGCTCAGGGAGGGGGGTCACCGTCGAAGCTTTCTTT. Protein: CASSSGRGVTVEAFF.

The chain couples TRBV27 to TRBJ2-5; possibly TRBD1 for D (7 bases). The CDR3 has 16 amino acids. The V end lost 3 bases, the J end lost 4 bases, and 18 bases lay between the germline ends. Germline-derived CDR1 and CDR2 are MNHEY and SMNVEV (reference sequence). This CDR3 is CASSLSGQVGGETQYF. The DNA for the CDR3 is TGTGCCAGCAGTTTGAGCGGACAGGTCGGGGGAGAGACCCAGTACTTC.